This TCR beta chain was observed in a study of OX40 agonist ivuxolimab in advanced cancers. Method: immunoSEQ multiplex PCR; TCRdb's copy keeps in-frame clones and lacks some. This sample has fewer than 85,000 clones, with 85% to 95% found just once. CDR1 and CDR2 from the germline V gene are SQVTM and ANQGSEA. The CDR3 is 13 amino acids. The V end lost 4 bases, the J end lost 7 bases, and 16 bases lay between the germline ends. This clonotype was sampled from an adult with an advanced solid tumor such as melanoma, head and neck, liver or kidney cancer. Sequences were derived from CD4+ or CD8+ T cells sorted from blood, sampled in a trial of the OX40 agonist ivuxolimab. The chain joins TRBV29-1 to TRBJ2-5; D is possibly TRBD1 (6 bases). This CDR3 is CSVGTGMDGTQYF. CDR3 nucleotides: TGCAGCGTTGGAACAGGGATGGACGGGACCCAGTACTTC.